Presented here are 31 T cell receptor beta chains from one specimen sequenced in a study of T-cell reconstitution after alpha-beta-depleted transplantation in children. Preparation of the TCRbeta library involved a method that used unique molecular identifiers. MiXCR, applied by TCRdb to the PCR reads, yields one record per CDR3 protein. The sample contains roughly 420,000 distinct CDR3 sequences, about 16% of which appear only once. This specimen was PBMCs, mostly from graft donor cells, taken 360 days after TCRalphabeta/CD19-depleted stem cell transplant. The receptor set was obtained from a boy less than two years old who had a stem cell transplant for Wiskott-Aldrich syndrome, so the T cells may come from the graft donor.

J is TRBJ2-3 and V is TRBV10-3; 10 bases line up with TRBD2. The CDR3 sequence is 15 residues long. Germline V gene sequence: CDR1 ENHRY, CDR2 SYGVKD. V shed 3 bases and J 4 bases; nucleotides not matched to a gene: 4. CDR3 DNA: TGTGCCATCAGTGAATCCCTAGCGGGGGCAGATACGCAGTATTTT. It codes for CAISESLAGADTQYF.

This clonotype has only a few counts. The chain employs TRBV3-1 and TRBJ2-3; D ambiguous. The CDR3 has 17 residues. V gave up 4 bases and J gave up 0 bases, with 17 bases separating them. Germline V gene sequence: CDR1 LGHDT, CDR2 YNNKEL (reference sequence). The CDR3 DNA is TGTGCCAGCAGCCCGCCCGATCCCCGACCAAGCACAGATACGCAGTATTTT. Protein product: CASSPPDPRPSTDTQYF.

This clonotype was seen repeatedly, ten times or more. This chain connects TRBV10-3 to TRBJ1-1; D not certain. The CDR3 runs 14 residues. Trimming pared 4 bases from V and 1 base from J, leaving 10 bases between. Germline V gene lookup returns CDR1 ENHRY and CDR2 SYGVKD. As DNA, the CDR3 is TGTGCCATCAGTGGAGAGACACAGAACACTGAAGCTTTCTTT. As protein: CAISGETQNTEAFF.

This clonotype was counted between two and nine times. This rearrangement joins TRBV5-1 to TRBJ2-1, with D possibly TRBD2 on 6 matching bases. The CDR3 contains 15 residues. The V gene's germline CDR1 is SGHRS and CDR2 YFSETQ. V was shortened by 4 bases and J by 5 bases, with 16 bases between the two germline ends. CDR3 sequence: CASSLRLGSDNEQFF. For the CDR3, the DNA is TGCGCCAGCAGCCTACGACTAGGTTCCGACAATGAGCAGTTCTTC.

The chain carries TRBV7-8 and TRBJ2-7, with 8 bases aligning to TRBD1. Looked up from germline, CDR1 is SGHVS and CDR2 is FQNEAQ. V shed 5 bases, J shed 1 base, and the junction held 4 bases outside the gene matches. This CDR3 is 14 amino acids long. In nucleotides, the CDR3 is TGTGCCAGCAGCACTCGGACAGGGTCCTACGAGCAGTACTTC. Translating it yields CASSTRTGSYEQYF. Combining the CDR3 with reference TRBV7-8 and TRBJ2-7 gives the whole variable domain GAGVSQSPRYKVAKRGQDVALRCDPISGHVSLFWYQQALGQGPEFLTYFQNEAQLDKSGLPSDRFFAERPEGSVSTLKIQRTQQEDSAVYLCASSTRTGSYEQYFGPGTRLTVT.

V gene TRBV4-2 combines with J gene TRBJ2-5; TRBD2 is a possible D gene (6 bases). Germline V gene data show CDR1 as LGHNA and CDR2 as YNFKEQ. The CDR3 contains 13 residues. V was trimmed by 4 bases and J by 5 bases, leaving 11 bases between them. CDR3 amino acids: CASSPTSWETQYF. The CDR3 DNA follows: TGTGCCAGCAGCCCGACTAGTTGGGAGACCCAGTACTTC.

This clonotype was counted a few times. The genes are TRBV10-3 and TRBJ2-7; D remains ambiguous. Germline lookup yields CDR1 ENHRY and CDR2 SYGVKD. The V end lost 4 bases, the J end lost 2 bases, and 9 bases lay between the germline ends. The CDR3 sequence is 13 residues long. CDR3: CAISAKGTYEQYF. The DNA for the CDR3 is TGTGCCATCAGTGCGAAGGGAACCTACGAGCAGTACTTC.

The J gene is TRBJ2-3, the V gene TRBV28, with 11 bases lining up with TRBD1. With V trimmed by 7 bases and J by 7 bases, 7 bases remained unmatched. CDR3 length: 14 residues. CDR1 and CDR2 (germline): MDHEN, SYDVKM. CDR3 in amino acids: CASTRTGGKNTQYF. For the CDR3, the DNA is TGTGCCAGCACCCGGACAGGGGGCAAGAATACGCAGTATTTT.

This clonotype showed up many times. The junction and the germline gene differ at one end; a read error may be behind it. The CDR3 DNA reads TGCGCCAGCAGCTTGGCCGGGACTAGCGGATACAATGAGCAGTTCTTC. This translates into CASSLAGTSGYNEQFF. The chain is built from TRBV7-2 and TRBJ2-1; TRBD2 agrees at 11 bases. Germline loops: CDR1 SGHTA, CDR2 FQGNSA. The CDR3 length is 16 residues. The full variable domain, rest sourced from reference TRBV7-2 and TRBJ2-1, is GAGVSQSPSNKVTEKGKDVELRCDPISGHTALYWYRQSLGQGLEFLIYFQGNSAPDKSGLPSDRFSAERTGGSVSTLTIQRTQQEDSAVYLCASSLAGTSGYNEQFFGPGTRLTVL.

This chain joins TRBV28 and TRBJ2-7; D is perhaps TRBD2 (6 bases). Germline V gene lookup returns CDR1 MDHEN and CDR2 SYDVKM. The CDR3 loop spans 13 amino acids. V was cut by 2 bases and J by 3 bases, with 8 bases left in between. CDR3 coding DNA: TGTGCCAGCAGTTTACCGGGAGTCTACGAGCAGTACTTC. Its translation is CASSLPGVYEQYF.

V and J are TRBV7-6 and TRBJ2-1; tentatively, D is TRBD2 (5 bases). With 2 bases removed from V and 0 bases from J, the gap between germline ends came to 17 bases. This CDR3 region has 18 residues. The germline V gene has CDR1 SGHVS and CDR2 FNYEAQ. DNA of the CDR3: TGTGCCAGCAGCTTAAGACTTCCCGGGAAAAGCTCCTACAATGAGCAGTTCTTC. The encoded protein is CASSLRLPGKSSYNEQFF. The full variable domain, rest sourced from reference TRBV7-6 and TRBJ2-1, is GAGVSQSPRYKVTKRGQDVALRCDPISGHVSLYWYRQALGQGPEFLTYFNYEAQQDKSGLPNDRFSAERPEGSISTLTIQRTEQRDSAMYRCASSLRLPGKSSYNEQFFGPGTRLTVL.

The chain combines TRBV5-6 with TRBJ2-3; D is undetermined. Germline CDR1 SGHDT, CDR2 YYEEEE. Deletions cut 0 bases from V and 4 bases from J, with 6 bases between. CDR3 length: 13 amino acids. CDR3 amino acids: CASSLVFADTQYF. The DNA for the CDR3 is TGTGCCAGCAGCTTGGTGTTTGCAGATACGCAGTATTTT.

Ten or more counts support this clonotype. The V gene is TRBV7-8, the J gene TRBJ2-7, with 7 positions matching TRBD1. The CDR3 has 20 amino acids. Losses at the gene ends were 2 bases for V and 3 bases for J; bases not matched to a gene: 22. Germline CDR1 is SGHVS and CDR2 is FQNEAQ. CDR3 amino acids: CASSLTYRGRITLGGYEQYF. Written as DNA, the CDR3 is TGTGCCAGCAGCTTAACCTACAGGGGAAGAATAACTTTAGGGGGCTACGAGCAGTACTTC.

A few counts support this clonotype. The chain has TRBV6-5 and TRBJ1-1, with D perhaps matching TRBD1 (6 bases). This CDR3 is built from 12 residues. V shed 4 bases and J shed 6 bases, with 9 bases lying between them. Germline V gives CDR1 MNHEY, CDR2 SVGAGI. The CDR3 here is CASSSYRAEAFF. CDR3 DNA: TGTGCCAGCAGTTCCTACAGGGCTGAAGCTTTCTTT.

This clonotype was found a few times. V gene TRBV5-1 combines with J gene TRBJ1-1; a possible D gene is TRBD1 (6 bases). Between the trimmed V and J ends, which lost 4 bases and 7 bases, there was a span of 20 bases. Germline loops: CDR1 SGHRS, CDR2 YFSETQ. The CDR3 consists of 15 residues. CDR3 DNA sequence: TGCGCCAGCAGCGGTAACAGGGAGGCAGAGGATGAAGCTTTCTTT. Its translation is CASSGNREAEDEAFF.

This clonotype was detected a few times. The rearrangement joins TRBV12-3 or TRBV12-4 to TRBJ2-3; TRBD2 is a possible D gene (6 bases). This CDR3 has 17 residues. The V end lost 3 bases, the J end lost 0 bases, and 16 bases lay between the germline ends. CDR3: CASSFGGQIPSTDTQYF. CDR3 nucleotide sequence: TGTGCCAGCAGTTTCGGGGGTCAGATCCCTAGCACAGATACGCAGTATTTT.

The V and J genes are TRBV20-1 and TRBJ2-7; tentative D call: TRBD2 (5 bases). CDR3 length: 12 amino acids. The germline V gene has CDR1 DFQATT and CDR2 SNEGSKA (reference sequence). Trimming removed 6 bases at V and 5 bases at J, with 14 bases between. CDR3 region: CSAPRVGHEQYF. In DNA, the CDR3 is TGCAGTGCACCGAGGGTAGGTCACGAGCAGTACTTC.

Within the sample, this clonotype is hyperexpanded. CDR3 DNA: TGTGCCACCTCTAAGACAGGGCAGGAAGAGACCCAGTACTTC. It specifies CATSKTGQEETQYF. The rearrangement links TRBV6-6 to TRBJ2-5; 7 bases fit TRBD1. This CDR3 is built from 14 residues. The V gene's germline CDR1 is MNHNY and CDR2 SVGAGI (reference sequence). The V segment lost 10 bases and the J segment 3 bases; nucleotides outside the gene matches: 11.

This clonotype was counted between two and nine times. CDR3 sequence (DNA): TGTGCCAGCAGTCAGACAGAGAGCTCCTACGAGCAGTACTTC. This encodes CASSQTESSYEQYF. V gene TRBV12-3 or TRBV12-4 combines with J gene TRBJ2-7; possibly TRBD1 for D (5 bases). There are 14 residues in the CDR3. V lost 5 bases and J 0 bases, leaving 11 bases between the germline ends.

There are a few counts of this clonotype. The chain is built from TRBV5-6 and TRBJ1-1; D is unresolved. There are 14 residues in the CDR3. The ends were cut back, 1 base at V and 1 base at J, with 8 bases in the middle. Per the germline V gene, CDR1 is SGHDT and CDR2 is YYEEEE. CDR3 nucleotides: TGTGCCAGCAGCTTGCCAAACCGGAACACTGAAGCTTTCTTT. As protein: CASSLPNRNTEAFF.

This clonotype was detected a few times. The chain links TRBV5-1 to TRBJ2-7, with D possibly matching TRBD2 (6 bases). The CDR3 length is 14 residues. CDR1 SGHRS and CDR2 YFSETQ come from the germline V gene. Trimming pared 0 bases from V and 7 bases from J, leaving 14 bases between. This CDR3 is CASSLAWTTDEQYF. The CDR3 coding sequence is TGCGCCAGCAGCTTGGCATGGACTACTGATGAGCAGTACTTC.

V is TRBV7-2 and J is TRBJ1-4; D unresolved. CDR1 is SGHTA and CDR2 is FQGNSA in the germline V gene. V lost 6 bases, J lost 7 bases, and 12 bases lay in between. The CDR3 length is 13 residues. CDR3 region: CASRDKGSEKLFF. CDR3 sequence (DNA): TGTGCCAGCAGAGACAAGGGATCTGAAAAACTGTTTTTT.

This clonotype was found a few times. The chain combines TRBV5-1 with TRBJ2-3; D uncertain. This CDR3 is 15 amino acids long. Per the germline V gene, CDR1 is SGHRS and CDR2 is YFSETQ. Between the trimmed V and J ends, which lost 1 base and 2 bases, there was a span of 11 bases. The CDR3 DNA follows: TGCGCCAGCAGCTTGTTAGGCCTTTACACAGATACGCAGTATTTT. Protein sequence: CASSLLGLYTDTQYF.

This clonotype was seen repeatedly, ten times or more. The CDR3 loop reads CASSLTVYGYTF. For the CDR3, the DNA is TGTGCCAGCAGCTTAACGGTCTATGGCTACACCTTC. The chain carries TRBV12-3 or TRBV12-4 and TRBJ1-2; D remains unclear. This CDR3 spans 12 amino acids. V shed 6 bases and J shed 4 bases, with 9 bases lying between them.

This clonotype turned up a few times. The chain has TRBV18 and TRBJ2-7; D uncertain. The germline V and J ends were trimmed by 3 bases and 4 bases, with 13 bases remaining between them. CDR3 length: 14 residues. Looked up from germline, CDR1 is KGHSH and CDR2 is LQKENI. The CDR3 reads CASSPQTSSYEQYF. Here the CDR3 DNA reads TGTGCCAGCTCACCGCAGACAAGCTCTTACGAGCAGTACTTC.

The chain combines TRBV4-3 with TRBJ2-5; perhaps TRBD2 as D (5 bases). Per germline, CDR1 LGHNA and CDR2 YSLEER. The V end lost 0 bases, the J end lost 3 bases, and 11 bases lay between the germline ends. The CDR3 covers 15 residues. The CDR3 region has the DNA TGCGCCAGCAGCCAAGATCTGAACGGGAAAGAGACCCAGTACTTC. The encoded protein is CASSQDLNGKETQYF.

The J gene is TRBJ2-2, the V gene TRBV19, with 9 bases aligning to TRBD2. V gave up 4 bases and J gave up 4 bases; unmatched junction bases: 1. CDR3 length: 14 amino acids. CDR1 is LNHDA and CDR2 is SQIVND in the germline V gene (reference sequence). As DNA, the CDR3 is TGTGCCAGTAGTAGACTAGCGGTCACCGGGGAGCTGTTTTTT. It yields the protein CASSRLAVTGELFF.

This clonotype was observed a few times. The rearrangement links TRBV7-9 to TRBJ2-3; D may be TRBD2 (6 bases). Germline assignment: CDR1 SEHNR and CDR2 FQNEAQ (reference sequence). The CDR3 runs 17 residues. The V end was cut by 3 bases, the J end by 4 bases, with 20 bases between. CDR3 sequence (DNA): TGTGCCAGCAGCTTGCGTTTGGGACGGAGGGAACCAGATACGCAGTATTTT. It encodes CASSLRLGRREPDTQYF.

This clonotype was seen only a few times. The CDR3 is CASSRTSGRETVGELFF. CDR3 DNA sequence: TGTGCCAGCAGTAGAACTAGCGGGAGGGAGACGGTCGGGGAGCTGTTTTTT. The chain is built from TRBV27 and TRBJ2-2; 13 nucleotides align to TRBD2. This CDR3 is built from 17 residues. Germline values: CDR1 MNHEY, CDR2 SMNVEV (reference sequence). V lost 5 bases, J lost 7 bases, and 10 bases stayed unmatched.

J is TRBJ2-7 and V is TRBV29-1; no clear D gene. The CDR3 is made up of 13 amino acids. V was trimmed by 4 bases and J by 3 bases, leaving 13 bases between them. The germline CDR1 and CDR2 sequences are SQVTM and ANQGSEA. CDR3 protein: CSVARRLGYEQYF. CDR3 sequence (DNA): TGCAGCGTTGCCCGGAGACTGGGCTACGAGCAGTACTTC.

The chain uses TRBV29-1 and TRBJ1-1; D is perhaps TRBD1 (6 bases). The CDR3 sequence is 16 residues long. Between the trimmed V and J ends, which lost 6 bases and 1 base, there was a span of 21 bases. Germline lookup yields CDR1 SQVTM and CDR2 ANQGSEA. Written as DNA, the CDR3 is TGCAGCGTCCACAGGGTTACCCCCTGGGCGAACACTGAAGCTTTCTTT. Amino acid sequence: CSVHRVTPWANTEAFF.